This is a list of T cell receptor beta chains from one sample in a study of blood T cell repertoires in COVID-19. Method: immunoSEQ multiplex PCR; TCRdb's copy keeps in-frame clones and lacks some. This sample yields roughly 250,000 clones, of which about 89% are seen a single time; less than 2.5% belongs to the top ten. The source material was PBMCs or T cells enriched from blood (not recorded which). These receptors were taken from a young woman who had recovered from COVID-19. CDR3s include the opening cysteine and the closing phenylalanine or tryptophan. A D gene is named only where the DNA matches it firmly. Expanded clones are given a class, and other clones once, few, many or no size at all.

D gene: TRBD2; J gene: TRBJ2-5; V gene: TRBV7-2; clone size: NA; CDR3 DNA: TGTGCCAGCAGCTTGAGCGGGGGGGCCGGTGTAGGTGAGACCCAGTACTTC; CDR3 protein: CASSLSGGAGVGETQYF
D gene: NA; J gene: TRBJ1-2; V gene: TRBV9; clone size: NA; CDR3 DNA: TGTGCCAGCAGCGTAGAAGGAGGCAATAACTATGGCTACACCTTC; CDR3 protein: CASSVEGGNNYGYTF
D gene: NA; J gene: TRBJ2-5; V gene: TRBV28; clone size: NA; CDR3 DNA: TGTGCCAGCAGTCCACGAAAAGGGACAGGTAGCGGGGAGACCCAGTACTTC; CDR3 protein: CASSPRKGTGSGETQYF
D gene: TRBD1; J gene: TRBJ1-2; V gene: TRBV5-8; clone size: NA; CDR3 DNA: TGTGCCAGCAGCTTGGGACAGGGTCCCTATGGCTACACCTTC; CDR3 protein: CASSLGQGPYGYTF
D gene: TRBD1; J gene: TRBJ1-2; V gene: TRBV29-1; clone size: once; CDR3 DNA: TGCAGCGTTGAAGCGGACAGGGGTAACTATGGCTACACCTTC; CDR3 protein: CSVEADRGNYGYTF
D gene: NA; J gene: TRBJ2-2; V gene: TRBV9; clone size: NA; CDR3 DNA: TGTGCCAGCAGCGCCAGCCGAGGGTTGTCCGGGGAGCTGTTTTTT; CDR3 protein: CASSASRGLSGELFF
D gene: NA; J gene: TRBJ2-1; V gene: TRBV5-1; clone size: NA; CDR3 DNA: TGCGCCAGCAGCTTGGACGGGGCAGGGGGGTACAATGAGCAGTTCTTC; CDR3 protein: CASSLDGAGGYNEQFF
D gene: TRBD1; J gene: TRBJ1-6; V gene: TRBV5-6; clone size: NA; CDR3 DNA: TGTGCCAGCAGCTTCCGGGACAGTAATTCACCCCTCCACTTT; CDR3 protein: CASSFRDSNSPLHF
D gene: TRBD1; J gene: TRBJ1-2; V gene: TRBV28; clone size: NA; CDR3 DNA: TGTGCCAGCAGTTATGGGACAGTTGGCTACACCTTC; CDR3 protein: CASSYGTVGYTF
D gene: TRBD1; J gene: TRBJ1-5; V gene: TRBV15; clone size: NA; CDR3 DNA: TGTGCCACCAGCATAAGACAGGGGTTGGTGCCCCAGCATTTT; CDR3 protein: CATSIRQGLVPQHF
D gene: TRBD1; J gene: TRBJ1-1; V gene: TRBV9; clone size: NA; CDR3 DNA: TGTGCCAGCAGCGCACAGGGGCGAGGGAACACTGAAGCTTTCTTT; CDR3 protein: CASSAQGRGNTEAFF
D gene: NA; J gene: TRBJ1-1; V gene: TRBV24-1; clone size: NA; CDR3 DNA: TGTGCCACCAGTGATGGGGGCCTCTACGAAGCTTTCTTT; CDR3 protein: CATSDGGLYEAFF
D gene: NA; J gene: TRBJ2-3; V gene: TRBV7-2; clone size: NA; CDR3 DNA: TGTGCCAGCAGCTTTGAACTAGACACAGATACGCAGTATTTT; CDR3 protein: CASSFELDTDTQYF
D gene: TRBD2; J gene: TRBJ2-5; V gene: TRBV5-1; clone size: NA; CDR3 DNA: TGCGCCAGCAGCTTGGGCCCTAGCGGTCAAGAGACCCAGTACTTC; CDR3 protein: CASSLGPSGQETQYF
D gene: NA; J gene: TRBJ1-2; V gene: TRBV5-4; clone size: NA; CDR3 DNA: TGTGCCAGCAGCTTGGCAGGGAGGCGTAGCTATGGCTACACCTTC; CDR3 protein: CASSLAGRRSYGYTF
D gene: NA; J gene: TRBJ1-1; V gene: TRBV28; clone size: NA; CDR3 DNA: TGTGCCAGCTCGTCGGCGGTGAACACTGAAGCTTTCTTT; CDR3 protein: CASSSAVNTEAFF
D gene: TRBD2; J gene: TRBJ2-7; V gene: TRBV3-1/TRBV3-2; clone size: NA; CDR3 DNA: TGTGCCAGCAGCCCTACTCTAGCGGGAGGACGAGACGAGCAGTACTTC; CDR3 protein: CASSPTLAGGRDEQYF
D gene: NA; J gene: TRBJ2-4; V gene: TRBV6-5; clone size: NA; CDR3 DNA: TGTGCCAGCAGAGGGCTAGGACACCCTGGGATTCAGTACTTC; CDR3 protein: CASRGLGHPGIQYF
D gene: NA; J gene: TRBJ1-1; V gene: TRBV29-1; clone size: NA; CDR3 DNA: TGCAGCGTTGGGCGGGGAGGGGGCACTGAAGCTTTCTTT; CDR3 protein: CSVGRGGGTEAFF
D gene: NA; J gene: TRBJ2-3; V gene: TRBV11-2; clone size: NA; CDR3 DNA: TGTGCCAGCAGCCTGTGGACAGCCGGAGATACGCAGTATTTT; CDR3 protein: CASSLWTAGDTQYF
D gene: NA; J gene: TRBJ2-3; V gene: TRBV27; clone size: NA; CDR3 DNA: TGTGCCAGCAGTCCCCGTAGGCTAGTAATGAGCACAGATACGCAGTATTTT; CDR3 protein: CASSPRRLVMSTDTQYF
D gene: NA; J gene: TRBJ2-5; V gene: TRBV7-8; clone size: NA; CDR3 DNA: TGTGCCAGCAGCTTAGGTGGCAGGGCAGAGACCCAGTACTTC; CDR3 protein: CASSLGGRAETQYF
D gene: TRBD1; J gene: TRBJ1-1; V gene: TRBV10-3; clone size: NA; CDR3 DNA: TGTGCCATCACCACAGGGGGCGCGACTGAAGCTTTCTTT; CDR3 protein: CAITTGGATEAFF
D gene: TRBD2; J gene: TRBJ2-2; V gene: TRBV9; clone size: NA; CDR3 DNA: TGTGCCAGCAGCGACCCGAAGCGGGGCGGTACCGGGGAGCTGTTTTTT; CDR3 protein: CASSDPKRGGTGELFF
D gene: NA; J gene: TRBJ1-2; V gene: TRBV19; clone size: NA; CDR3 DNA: TGTGCCAGTAGAAGCGGCGGGACTGTCACACATGGCTACACCTTC; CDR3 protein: CASRSGGTVTHGYTF
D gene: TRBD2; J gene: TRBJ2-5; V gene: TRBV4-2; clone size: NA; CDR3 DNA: TGTGCCAGCAGCCATGGGACTAGCGGGGAGCTGTACCAAGAGACCCAGTACTTC; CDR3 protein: CASSHGTSGELYQETQYF
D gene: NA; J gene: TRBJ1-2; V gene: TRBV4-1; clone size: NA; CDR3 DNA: TGCGCCAGCAGCCAAGATCGGGGGGCCGGCTACACCTTC; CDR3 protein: CASSQDRGAGYTF
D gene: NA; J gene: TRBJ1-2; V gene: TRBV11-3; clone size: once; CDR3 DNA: TGTGCCAGCAGCCGCACTACAGGGAATGGCTACACCTTC; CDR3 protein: CASSRTTGNGYTF
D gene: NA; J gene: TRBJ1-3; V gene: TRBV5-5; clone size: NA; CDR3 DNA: TGTGCCAGCAGCTCCCCAGGGGCTGGAAACACCATATATTTT; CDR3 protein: CASSSPGAGNTIYF
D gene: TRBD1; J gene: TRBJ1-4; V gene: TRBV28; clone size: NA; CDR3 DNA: TGTGCCAGCAGTTCATACAGGGGGGGGAATGAAAAACTGTTTTTT; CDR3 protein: CASSSYRGGNEKLFF
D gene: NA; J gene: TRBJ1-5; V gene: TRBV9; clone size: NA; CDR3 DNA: TGTGCCAGCAGTACAAAATATATAGGGCGGGCAAGCAATCAGCCCCAGCATTTT; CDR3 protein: CASSTKYIGRASNQPQHF
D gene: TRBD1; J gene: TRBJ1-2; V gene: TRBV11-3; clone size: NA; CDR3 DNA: TGTGCCAGCAGCCGTCGACAGGGGGGCCTAAGGGACTATGGCTACACCTTC; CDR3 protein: CASSRRQGGLRDYGYTF
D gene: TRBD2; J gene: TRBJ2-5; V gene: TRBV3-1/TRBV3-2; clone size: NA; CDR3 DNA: TGTGCCAGCAGCCCACCGGGACTATTGGAGACCCAGTACTTC; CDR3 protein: CASSPPGLLETQYF
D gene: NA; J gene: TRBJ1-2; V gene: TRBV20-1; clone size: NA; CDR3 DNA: TGCCGAGGAGGGCGATGGGGCTACACCTTC; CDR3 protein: CRGGRWGYTF
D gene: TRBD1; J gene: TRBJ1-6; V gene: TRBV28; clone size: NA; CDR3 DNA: TGTGCCAGCAGGACAGGGGACAGTCCCCTCCACTTT; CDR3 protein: CASRTGDSPLHF
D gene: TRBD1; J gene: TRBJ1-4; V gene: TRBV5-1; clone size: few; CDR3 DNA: TGCGCCAGCAGCCGGGGACAGTTAGTAGGCACTAATGAAAAACTGTTTTTT; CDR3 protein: CASSRGQLVGTNEKLFF
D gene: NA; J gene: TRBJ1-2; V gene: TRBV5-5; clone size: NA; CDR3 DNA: TGTGCCAGCAGCTTGGGGACGACAGGCTCCCGGTATGGCTACACCTTC; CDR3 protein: CASSLGTTGSRYGYTF
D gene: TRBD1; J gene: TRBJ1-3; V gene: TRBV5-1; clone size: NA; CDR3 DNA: TGCGCCAGCAGGGAGACAGGGGGCACTGGAAACACCATATATTTT; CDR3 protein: CASRETGGTGNTIYF
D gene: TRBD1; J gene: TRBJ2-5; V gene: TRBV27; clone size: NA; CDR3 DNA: TGTGCCAGCGGAAACAGGGGGCGAGGCCAAGAGACCCAGTACTTC; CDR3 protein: CASGNRGRGQETQYF
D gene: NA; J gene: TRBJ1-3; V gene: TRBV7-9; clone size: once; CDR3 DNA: TGTGCCAGCAGCTTGGGCTCCTCAAACACCATATATTTT; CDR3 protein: CASSLGSSNTIYF
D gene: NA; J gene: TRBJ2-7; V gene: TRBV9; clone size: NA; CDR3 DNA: TGTGCCAGCAGCGTAGAGGCAGGGGAATCCTACGAGCAGTACTTC; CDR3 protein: CASSVEAGESYEQYF
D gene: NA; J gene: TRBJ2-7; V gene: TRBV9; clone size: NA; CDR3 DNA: TGTGCCAGCAGTCCCGGGGGCTACGAGCAGTACTTC; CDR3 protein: CASSPGGYEQYF
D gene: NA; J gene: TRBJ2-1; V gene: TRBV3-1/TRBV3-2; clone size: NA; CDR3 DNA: TGTGCCAGCAGCCTCGGGAGTATAATTATATATGAGCAGTTCTTC; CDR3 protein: CASSLGSIIIYEQFF
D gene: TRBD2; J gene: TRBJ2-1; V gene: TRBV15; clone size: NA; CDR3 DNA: TGTGCCACCAGCAGAGATCGAGGCGGGAGCCCCTACAATGAGCAGTTCTTC; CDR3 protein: CATSRDRGGSPYNEQFF
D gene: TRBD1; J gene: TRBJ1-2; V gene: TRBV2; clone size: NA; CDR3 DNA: TGTGCCAGCAGGGACAGGGGCTATGGCTACACCTTC; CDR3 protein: CASRDRGYGYTF
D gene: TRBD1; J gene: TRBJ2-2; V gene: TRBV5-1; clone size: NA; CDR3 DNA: TGCGCCAGCAGGCCCCGGGGTCAGGGGGCCACCGGGGAGCTGTTTTTT; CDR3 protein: CASRPRGQGATGELFF
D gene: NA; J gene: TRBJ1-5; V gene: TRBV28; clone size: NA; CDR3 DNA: TGTGCCAGCAGTTTAGGGGGCAGGGGCAATCAGCCCCAGCATTTT; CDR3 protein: CASSLGGRGNQPQHF
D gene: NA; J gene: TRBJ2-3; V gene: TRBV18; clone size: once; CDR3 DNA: TGTGCCAGCTCACCACTCCCCCCAACAAACCCCGCCACAGATACGCAGTATTTT; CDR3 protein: CASSPLPPTNPATDTQYF
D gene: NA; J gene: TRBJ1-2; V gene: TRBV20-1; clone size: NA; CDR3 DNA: TGCAGTGCTAGTAGACAGGCGGTTAGGAATGGCTACACCTTC; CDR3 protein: CSASRQAVRNGYTF
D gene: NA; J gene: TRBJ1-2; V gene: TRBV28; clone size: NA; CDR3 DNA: TGTGCCAGCAGTTCAGGGCAAAGCAACTATGGCTACACCTTC; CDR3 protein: CASSSGQSNYGYTF
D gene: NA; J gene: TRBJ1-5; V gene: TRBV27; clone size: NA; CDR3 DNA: TGTGCCAGCAGTTTATTCGGGGTAGGGCAGCCCCAGCATTTT; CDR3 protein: CASSLFGVGQPQHF
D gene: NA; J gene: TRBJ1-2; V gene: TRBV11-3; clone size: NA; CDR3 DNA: TGTGCCAGCAGCACAAGAAAGAAGGGAGCAGGATCGTCCGGCTACACCTTC; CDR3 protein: CASSTRKKGAGSSGYTF
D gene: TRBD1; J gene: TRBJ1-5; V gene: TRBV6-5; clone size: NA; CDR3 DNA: TGTGCCAGCAGCAGAGGGACAGGGAATCAGCCCCAGCATTTT; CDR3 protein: CASSRGTGNQPQHF
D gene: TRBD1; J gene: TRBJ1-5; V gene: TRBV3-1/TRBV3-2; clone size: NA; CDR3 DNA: TGTGCCAGCAGCCAAGATATAGGGGGCAGTCAGCCCCAGCATTTT; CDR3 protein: CASSQDIGGSQPQHF
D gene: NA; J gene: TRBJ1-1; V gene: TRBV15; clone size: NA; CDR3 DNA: TGTGCCACCAGCAGAGATATCAGGAACACTGAAGCTTTCTTT; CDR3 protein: CATSRDIRNTEAFF
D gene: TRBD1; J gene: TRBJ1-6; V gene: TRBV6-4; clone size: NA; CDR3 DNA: TGTGCCAGCAGTCCGGGAAAGACAGGGAATTCACCCCTCCACTTT; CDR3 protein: CASSPGKTGNSPLHF
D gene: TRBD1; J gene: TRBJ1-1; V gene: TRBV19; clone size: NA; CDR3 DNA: TGTGCCAGTAGTCTGGCAGGGGGCGCGGGTGAAGCTTTCTTT; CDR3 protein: CASSLAGGAGEAFF